The sequence of this TCR beta chain was determined in a study of cytomegalovirus exposure and HLA in healthy donors. Notes on the study in general: Later analysis demonstrated an association between a missense DCLRE1C variant and TCR beta V- and J-gene trimming. As a later analysis revealed, the rate of TCR association differed by HLA locus, with DRB1 most and HLA-C fewest.

60 Vbeta and 13 Jbeta primers were used in PCR. Clones were read by immunoSEQ multiplex PCR, and TCRdb kept only the in-frame ones, dropping some. This repertoire comprises around 100,000 clones; its ten largest clones make up 5.5% to 8%. V dropped 5 bases and J dropped 6; count of bases not matched to a gene: 17. The germline CDR1 and CDR2 sequences are LNHDA and SQIVND (reference sequence). The CDR3 contains 18 residues. As regards this clone: Antigen: not known.

This TCR was recovered from a man aged 40-55 years in good health and CMV-seropositive. The chain carries TRBV19 and TRBJ2-1, with 9 bases that match TRBD2. Sequencing was done on a sample of PBMCs. The CDR3 here is CASSDDQAGGWGVNEQFF. CDR3 sequence (DNA): TGTGCCAGTAGTGATGACCAGGCGGGAGGGTGGGGCGTCAATGAGCAGTTCTTC.